This T cell receptor (beta chain) was captured by sequencing in a study of shared clonotypes between healthy human individuals. Study-level results: On the whole, naive subsets had larger estimated richness than memory subsets had.

The ends lost 0 bases at V and 2 bases at J; junction bases unmatched: 4. CDR1 is SGHVS and CDR2 is FQNEAQ in the germline V gene. The length of the CDR3 is 15 residues. On this clone: The target antigen is unknown. Other DNA sequences in the same sample also yield this CDR3.

Generated by immunoSEQ multiplex PCR, the TCRdb table keeps only in-frame clones and is missing some. The table has 2 million to 3 million clones, over 85% seen once; the top ten hold about 0.13%. Input material: naive CD4+ T cells sorted from blood. Indicated subset: CD45RA+ positively selected. The origin of this receptor is a man younger than 30 in good health. The chain links TRBV7-8 to TRBJ2-7, with 7 bases aligning to TRBD1. The CDR3 DNA reads TGTGCCAGCAGCTTAGCCCGGACAGGTACCTACGAGCAGTACTTC. It specifies CASSLARTGTYEQYF.